This T cell receptor (beta chain) was retrieved from a study of cytomegalovirus exposure and HLA in healthy donors. In the case of this clone: What it binds is not known.

Regarding the study as a whole: The investigators catalogued 150 or so TCR beta chains as cytomegalovirus-associated.

CDR1 MNHEY and CDR2 SMNVEV come from the germline V gene (reference sequence). Trimming removed 8 bases from V and 5 bases from J, with 16 bases in between. The CDR3 is made up of 13 amino acids. Clones were read by immunoSEQ multiplex PCR, and TCRdb kept only the in-frame ones, dropping some. The data hold tens of thousands of clones, with 70% to 90% observed a single time. The TCR comes from a woman aged 18-35 years in good health and CMV-seropositive. The sequenced material came from PBMCs. The genes are TRBV27 and TRBJ2-7; a weak D match, TRBD2 (6 bases). CDR3 nucleotides: TGTGCCAGCTCCCTTGCGGGCGGGAACGAGCAGTACTTC. Translation gives CASSLAGGNEQYF.